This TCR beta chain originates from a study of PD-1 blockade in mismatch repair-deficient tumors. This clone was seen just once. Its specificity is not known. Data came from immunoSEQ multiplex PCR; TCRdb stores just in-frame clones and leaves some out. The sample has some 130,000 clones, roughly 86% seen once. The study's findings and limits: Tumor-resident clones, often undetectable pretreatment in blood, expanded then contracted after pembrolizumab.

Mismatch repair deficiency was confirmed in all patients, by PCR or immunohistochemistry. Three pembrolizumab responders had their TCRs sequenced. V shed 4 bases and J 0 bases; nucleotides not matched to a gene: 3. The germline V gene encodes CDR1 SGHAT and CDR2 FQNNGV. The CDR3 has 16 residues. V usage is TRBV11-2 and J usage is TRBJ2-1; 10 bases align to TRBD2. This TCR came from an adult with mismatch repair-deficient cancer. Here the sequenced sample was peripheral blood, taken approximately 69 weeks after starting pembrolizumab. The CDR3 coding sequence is TGTGCCAGCAGCTATCCTAGCGGGAGCTCCTACAATGAGCAGTTCTTC. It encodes CASSYPSGSSYNEQFF.